A selection of T cell receptor beta chains follows, all from one sample in a study of blood T cell repertoires in COVID-19. Sequencing was performed with immunoSEQ multiplex PCR; in TCRdb, only in-frame clones are kept and a portion is missing. The top ten clones hold 3.4% of a sample with some 240,000 clones, about 86% of them seen once. The source material was PBMCs or T cells enriched from blood (not recorded which). These receptors were collected from a man between 50 and 59 years old who had recovered from COVID-19. Both conserved end residues are part of each CDR3. The D gene is left open where the match is weak. Rows may omit the clone size; those that give it use once, few, many or a size class.

d_call cdr3_length j_call clone_size v_call cdr3_nt cdr3_aa
NA 15 TRBJ1-1 NA TRBV9 TGTGCCAGCAGCGGACCGACAGCCCCATCCACTGAAGCTTTCTTT CASSGPTAPSTEAFF
NA 12 TRBJ2-2 NA TRBV19 TGTGCCAGTAGTATAGATTCTGGGGCACTGTTTTTT CASSIDSGALFF
TRBD1 15 TRBJ1-1 NA TRBV5-4 TGTGCCAGCAGCGTACAGGGGGCAATTGGGACTGAAGCTTTCTTT CASSVQGAIGTEAFF
NA 15 TRBJ1-3 few TRBV7-2 TGTGCCAGCAGCTTAGCATGGAGGACTGGAAACACCATATATTTT CASSLAWRTGNTIYF
TRBD2 16 TRBJ2-1 NA TRBV6-1 TGTGCCAGCAGTGAAGTCTTAGCGGGGGGGACCACCGAGCAGTTCTTC CASSEVLAGGTTEQFF
TRBD1 16 TRBJ2-3 NA TRBV7-8 TGTGCCAGCAGCTCTCCCCGGACAGGGGGCACAGATACGCAGTATTTT CASSSPRTGGTDTQYF
TRBD1 18 TRBJ1-1 once TRBV10-1 TGCGCCAGCAGTTTTTCCCGGGACAGGGGGATAACCAACACTGAAGCTTTCTTT CASSFSRDRGITNTEAFF
NA 14 TRBJ1-2 NA TRBV5-4 TGTGCCAGCAGCTTGTTCGGAGGCGGCGGTGGCTACACCTTC CASSLFGGGGGYTF
TRBD1 16 TRBJ2-5 NA TRBV5-4 TGTGCCAGCAGCGTCGGACGAAGGGACAGCATACAGACCCAGTACTTC CASSVGRRDSIQTQYF
TRBD1 12 TRBJ1-1 NA TRBV9 TGTGCCAGCAGCACAGCGACAGGGGTGACTTTCTTT CASSTATGVTFF
NA 16 TRBJ2-7 NA TRBV7-8 TGTGCCAGCAGCTTAGCGAACAGGGGAGGACGGTACGAGCAGTACTTC CASSLANRGGRYEQYF
NA 13 TRBJ2-7 NA TRBV28 TGTGCCAGCAGTTTTGTAAGGGGCCACGAGCAGTACTTC CASSFVRGHEQYF
NA 18 TRBJ1-5 NA TRBV23-1 TGCGCCAGCAGTCGCCCCAAACACAGGAGCGATAGCAATCAGCCCCAGCATTTT CASSRPKHRSDSNQPQHF
TRBD1 15 TRBJ1-2 NA TRBV6-4 TGTGCCAGCAGTGATTCTCAGACTAACAGGGGTGGCTACACCTTC CASSDSQTNRGGYTF
TRBD1 13 TRBJ2-7 NA TRBV6-5 TGTGCCAGCAGCAAGGGGGCGCGTTACGAGCAGTACTTC CASSKGARYEQYF
NA 13 TRBJ2-7 NA TRBV28 TGTGCCAGCAGTCGCGTCAATCCTTACGAGCAGTACTTC CASSRVNPYEQYF
TRBD1 16 TRBJ1-1 NA TRBV4-1 TGCGCCAGCAGCCAAGCGCCAAGGGGGCGAGGAACTGAAGCTTTCTTT CASSQAPRGRGTEAFF
TRBD2 15 TRBJ2-7 NA TRBV6-5 TGTGCCAGCAACCTCGGACTAGCGGATCCCTACGAGCAGTACTTC CASNLGLADPYEQYF
TRBD1 11 TRBJ1-5 NA TRBV27 TGTGCCACCGGGACAGATCAGCCCCAGCATTTT CATGTDQPQHF
TRBD1 15 TRBJ2-1 NA TRBV5-4 TGTGCCACCTCACCCTCAACAGGGGCGTACAATGAGCAGTTCTTC CATSPSTGAYNEQFF
NA 15 TRBJ2-1 NA TRBV6-5 TGTGCCAGCAGTTCCCCGGGGCGCGGGGCCGATGAGCAGTTCTTC CASSSPGRGADEQFF
TRBD2 17 TRBJ2-2 NA TRBV7-3 TGTGCCAGCAGCTTAGCGCCTAGCGGGACGAACACCGGGGAGCTGTTTTTT CASSLAPSGTNTGELFF
TRBD1 13 TRBJ1-1 NA TRBV5-4 TGTGCCAGCAGATATACAGGGGGCACTGAAGCTTTCTTT CASRYTGGTEAFF
TRBD2 16 TRBJ2-1 NA TRBV10-3 TGTGCCATCAGTCAACCAGGGAGCGGGGGCTACAATGAGCAGTTCTTC CAISQPGSGGYNEQFF
TRBD1 15 TRBJ1-1 NA TRBV6-1 TGTGCCAGCAGTGAACGGACAGGGCCGAACACTGAAGCTTTCTTT CASSERTGPNTEAFF
TRBD1 15 TRBJ1-6 few TRBV5-4 TGTGCCAGCAGCTTGGCGGGGACAGAAAATTCACCCCTCCACTTT CASSLAGTENSPLHF
TRBD1 13 TRBJ2-3 NA TRBV12-3/TRBV12-4 TGTGCCAGCACCGGACAGGGGGCAGATACGCAGTATTTT CASTGQGADTQYF
NA 13 TRBJ1-1 NA TRBV11-3 TGTGCCAGCAGCTTCCGGACGGGGACTGAAGCTTTCTTT CASSFRTGTEAFF
NA 11 TRBJ1-5 many TRBV29-1 TGCAGCGCCGAGGACGGTGGGACTCGGCATTTT CSAEDGGTRHF